Below are 8 T cell receptor beta chains sequenced from a single sample in a study of cytomegalovirus exposure and HLA in healthy donors. Primers: 60 Vbeta forward and 13 Jbeta reverse. Measured with immunoSEQ multiplex PCR; TCRdb has only the in-frame clones, and not every one. The repertoire holds tens of thousands of clones, with roughly 70% as singletons. The sequenced sample consisted of PBMCs. The receptors shown here come from a man between 70 and 80 years old in good health and CMV-seronegative.

The chain couples TRBV30 to TRBJ2-4, with a tentative D call TRBD1 (6 bases). Germline CDR1 is GTSNPN and CDR2 is SVGIG (reference sequence). The CDR3 totals 13 residues. Trimming removed 0 bases from V and 15 bases from J, with 18 bases in between. The CDR3 here is CAWSVGGREVVYF. The CDR3 nucleotides read TGTGCCTGGAGTGTTGGGGGCCGGGAAGTCGTGTACTTC.

The chain joins TRBV11-3 to TRBJ2-2; TRBD2 matches at 14 bases. Germline CDR1 is SGHNT and CDR2 is YENEEA. J was trimmed by 5 bases and V by 5 bases; bases with no gene match: 10. The CDR3 totals 18 residues. For the CDR3, the DNA is TGTGCCAGCAGCACCTCCGGGACTAGCGGGAGTGGTACCGGGGAGCTGTTTTTT. Its protein product is CASSTSGTSGSGTGELFF.

This clone has a single count. One junction end disagrees with the germline gene, perhaps due to a read error. CDR3 region: CSSSLGGPEAFF. Here the CDR3 DNA reads TGTTCCAGCAGCTTAGGCGGGCCTGAAGCTTTCTTT. The rearrangement uses TRBV7-9 and TRBJ1-1; D gene unclear. CDR1 SEHNR and CDR2 FQNEAQ come from the germline V gene (reference sequence). The CDR3 is 12 residues long.

The chain has TRBV7-2 and TRBJ2-7, with D maybe TRBD1 (6 bases). The CDR3 has 14 amino acids. V was clipped by 5 bases and J by 0 bases, with 11 bases between them. The germline gives CDR1 SGHTA, CDR2 FQGNSA. CDR3 amino acids: CASSRDIGSYEQYF. Written as DNA, the CDR3 is TGTGCCAGCAGCCGGGACATCGGCTCCTACGAGCAGTACTTC.

This rearrangement joins TRBV7-8 to TRBJ2-2, with 12 bases that match TRBD2. CDR3 size: 17 residues. Germline lookup yields CDR1 SGHVS and CDR2 FQNEAQ. The ends lost 0 bases at V and 6 bases at J; junction bases unmatched: 5. The CDR3 sequence is CASSLARASGGAGELFF. The DNA for the CDR3 is TGTGCCAGCAGCTTAGCAAGGGCTAGCGGGGGGGCCGGGGAGCTGTTTTTT.

The rearrangement uses TRBV5-4 and TRBJ2-5, with 8 bases lining up with TRBD1. CDR1 is SGHNT and CDR2 is YYREEE in the germline V gene (reference sequence). V trimming: 4 bases; J trimming: 4 bases; junction bases outside the gene matches: 9. The CDR3 contains 15 residues. This chain's CDR3 is CASSPGGQGAETQYF. In DNA form, the CDR3 reads TGTGCCAGCAGCCCAGGGGGCCAGGGGGCAGAGACCCAGTACTTC.

The V and J genes are TRBV23-1 and TRBJ2-7, with D hard to call. TRBV23-1 has ORF status, its function being uncertain. V was pared by 6 bases and J by 6 bases, with 12 bases between. There are 12 residues in the CDR3. The CDR3 DNA is TGCGCCAGCAGCCCGCGACAAGCCGAGCAGTACTTC. Amino acids: CASSPRQAEQYF.

The chain is built from TRBV6-5 and TRBJ2-3, with a tentative D call TRBD1 (6 bases). The V gene lost 6 bases and the J gene lost 2 bases, with 12 bases spanning the gap. Germline V gene sequence: CDR1 MNHEY, CDR2 SVGAGI. The CDR3 is 14 amino acids. CDR3: CASRPDRITDTQYF. The DNA for the CDR3 is TGTGCCAGCAGACCGGACAGAATCACAGATACGCAGTATTTT.